Reported below is one TCR beta chain. This CDR3 contains 16 residues. The V gene's germline CDR1 is MNHEY and CDR2 SMNVEV (reference sequence). After removal of 1 base from V and 0 bases from J, the junction contained 1 base not matched to a gene. This sample was included in a study of blood T cell repertoires in COVID-19. Per the original data handling: Estimation of nucleated cell counts relied on the amplification of reference gene primers. Method: immunoSEQ multiplex PCR; TCRdb's copy keeps in-frame clones and lacks some. The D gene and trimming were derived from the DNA, and the V and J assignments and clone size from that table. The sample has about 200,000 clones; approximately 90% are singletons.

This TCR came from a man aged 35-49 years with acute or convalescent COVID-19. The sequencing sample was made of peripheral blood. The chain links TRBV27 to TRBJ2-2; the match to TRBD1 covers 8 bases. The CDR3 here is CASSLLDRANTGELFF. The CDR3 DNA reads as TGTGCCAGCAGTTTATTGGACAGGGCGAACACCGGGGAGCTGTTTTTT.